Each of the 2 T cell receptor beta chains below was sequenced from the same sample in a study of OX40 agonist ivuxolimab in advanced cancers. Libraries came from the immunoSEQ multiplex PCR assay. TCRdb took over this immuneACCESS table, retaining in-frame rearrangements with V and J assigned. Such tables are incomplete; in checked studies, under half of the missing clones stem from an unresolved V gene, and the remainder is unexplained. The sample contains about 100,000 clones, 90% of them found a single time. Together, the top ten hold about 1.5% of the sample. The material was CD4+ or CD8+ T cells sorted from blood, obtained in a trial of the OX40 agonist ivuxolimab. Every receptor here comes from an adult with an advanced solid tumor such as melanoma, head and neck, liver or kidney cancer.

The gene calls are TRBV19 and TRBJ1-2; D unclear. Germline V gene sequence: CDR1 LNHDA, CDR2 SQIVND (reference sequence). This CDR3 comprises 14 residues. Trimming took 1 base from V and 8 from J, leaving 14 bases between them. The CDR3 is CASSIAPFQRGYTF. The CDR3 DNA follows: TGTGCCAGTAGTATAGCCCCATTCCAGCGGGGCTACACCTTC.

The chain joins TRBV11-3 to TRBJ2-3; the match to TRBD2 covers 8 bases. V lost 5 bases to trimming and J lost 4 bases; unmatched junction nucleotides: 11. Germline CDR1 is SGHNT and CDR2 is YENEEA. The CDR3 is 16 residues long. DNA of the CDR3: TGTGCCAGCAGCCCCGAAGCGGGAGAGGGCGCAGATACGCAGTATTTT. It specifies CASSPEAGEGADTQYF.